This TCR beta chain was recovered during a study of shared T cell receptors in the human thymus (dated by TCRdb to the early 2020s). Broadly, across the study: The study examined how self-reactive, shared T-cell receptor alpha chains are generated in the human thymus.

The CDR3 covers 13 residues, taking in both the cysteine and the phenylalanine. The sequence is cut down to CDR3 DNA, 39 bases in frame from base 1. CDR1 and CDR2 were assigned from the germline V gene as SGHTA and FQGTGA. Between the V and J ends, shortened by 5 bases and 5 bases respectively, the junction contains 12 bases. In regard to this clone: Its antigen has not been determined. Base qualities are not at hand, and no much larger clone is one base apart.

The library was built by means of the immunoSEQ multiplex PCR assay. TCRdb carries this immuneACCESS record with in-frame sequences only. Its versions omit some clonotypes, under half of them owing to an unresolved V gene in the studies checked, with the rest unexplained. Recorded for this sample are about 380,000 clones; around 93% of them occurred a single time. Roughly 0.02% of the sample is held by the ten biggest clonotypes. Source material: thymocytes. This TCR was recovered from a human donor. Recombination linked TRBV7-3 to TRBJ1-1; the D gene is perhaps TRBD1, from 5 matching bases. The CDR3 region: CASSANKGTEAFF. The DNA sequence is as follows: TGTGCCAGCAGCGCCAACAAGGGGACTGAAGCTTTCTTT.